These 17 T cell receptor beta chains came from one sample sequenced in a study of CD8 T cells in Susac syndrome. Random hexamers were used to reverse transcribe an amount of about 0.45 to 1 ug RNA. TCRdb called the immunoSEQ multiplex PCR reads again in MiXCR, with one record for every CDR3 protein. This table holds about 280,000 distinct CDR3 sequences, around 84% found once. Sequencing was done on a sample of CD8+ T cells from PBMCs. The receptors were sampled from a human donor with multiple sclerosis.

The J gene is TRBJ2-7, the V gene TRBV27, with D hard to call. The CDR3 contains 13 residues. The germline gives CDR1 MNHEY, CDR2 SMNVEV (reference sequence). V lost 6 bases and J 0 bases, leaving 9 bases between the germline ends. The CDR3 coding sequence is TGTGCCAGCAGGATTAGCCTCTCCTACGAGCAGTACTTC. Protein: CASRISLSYEQYF.

The CDR3 sequence is CASSSGTVEQFF. For the CDR3, the DNA is TGTGCCAGTAGTTCAGGGACGGTTGAGCAGTTCTTC. The V gene is TRBV19, the J gene TRBJ2-1, with D possibly called TRBD1 or TRBD2 (5 bases each). Trimming left V 5 bases short and J 9 bases short, with 11 bases between. Germline CDR1 reads LNHDA; CDR2 reads SQIVND (reference sequence). CDR3 length equals 12 residues.

The chain combines TRBV9 with TRBJ2-7, with D uncertain. Germline assignment: CDR1 SGDLS and CDR2 YYNGEE. V was cut by 2 bases and J by 0 bases, with 9 bases left in between. CDR3 length equals 14 residues. This CDR3 reads CASSVGYSSYEQYF. The DNA of the CDR3 is TGTGCCAGCAGCGTCGGCTACAGCTCCTACGAGCAGTACTTC.

The chain has TRBV29-1 and TRBJ2-1; 8 nucleotides line up with TRBD2. The CDR3 length is 16 residues. CDR1 and CDR2 from the germline V gene are SQVTM and ANQGSEA. Trimming at V came to 4 bases and at J to 0 bases, leaving 8 bases not matched to a gene. The CDR3: CSVGGGSGTSYNEQFF. The CDR3 bases are TGCAGCGTTGGGGGGGGTAGCGGGACCTCCTACAATGAGCAGTTCTTC.

This chain uses TRBV20-1 with TRBJ1-2, with D hard to call. Germline V CDR1 and CDR2: DFQATT, SNEGSKA (reference sequence). Trimming took 3 bases from V and 4 from J, leaving 18 bases between them. This CDR3 is 15 amino acids long. CDR3 residues: CSARDPPENFYGYTF. CDR3 bases: TGCAGTGCTAGGGACCCTCCGGAAAATTTCTATGGCTACACCTTC.

V is TRBV9 and J is TRBJ1-1; TRBD1 matches at 10 bases. This CDR3 region has 15 residues. Trimming at V came to 0 bases and at J to 4 bases, leaving 3 bases not matched to a gene. Germline CDR1 SGDLS, CDR2 YYNGEE. CDR3 residues: CASSVGTGGFTEAFF. The CDR3 bases are TGTGCCAGCAGCGTAGGGACAGGGGGGTTCACTGAAGCTTTCTTT.

The rearrangement uses TRBV7-9 and TRBJ2-7, with D unresolved. CDR3 length: 17 residues. V was cut by 7 bases and J by 3 bases, with 25 bases left in between. In germline, CDR1 is SEHNR, CDR2 FQNEAQ (reference sequence). Here the CDR3 reads CASTLPGSRGGLYEQYF. The CDR3 DNA reads TGTGCCAGCACCCTCCCCGGGTCCCGCGGTGGCCTCTACGAGCAGTACTTC.

V usage is TRBV20-1 and J usage is TRBJ1-4; D uncertain. Germline loops: CDR1 DFQATT, CDR2 SNEGSKA (reference sequence). CDR3 size: 15 residues. Trimming cost V 3 bases and J 4 bases, with 15 bases left between them. Here the CDR3 DNA reads TGCAGTGCTAGGATTAAGGGCAGAGTTAATGAAAAACTGTTTTTT. Residues: CSARIKGRVNEKLFF.

This chain connects TRBV20-1 to TRBJ2-1; D might be TRBD1 (5 bases). This CDR3 spans 16 amino acids. Germline V gives CDR1 DFQATT, CDR2 SNEGSKA (reference sequence). With 2 bases removed from V and 8 bases from J, the gap between germline ends came to 22 bases. CDR3 amino acids: CSARPQPRLLGDEQFF. CDR3 nucleotide sequence: TGCAGTGCTAGACCTCAGCCCAGGCTCCTAGGGGATGAGCAGTTCTTC.

This clonotype was counted a single time. The chain links TRBV2 to TRBJ2-1; the match to TRBD2 covers 9 bases. This CDR3 spans 15 amino acids. The germline V gene has CDR1 SNHLY and CDR2 FYNNEI. Germline trimming cut 7 bases from V and 7 bases from J; bases unmatched to any gene: 11. CDR3 sequence reads: CASTYTGTSSNEQFF. The CDR3 coding sequence is TGTGCCAGCACTTACACCGGGACTAGCTCGAATGAGCAGTTCTTC.

The rearrangement uses TRBV6-2 or TRBV6-3 and TRBJ2-2; 12 nucleotides match TRBD2. Per the germline V gene, CDR1 is MNHEY and CDR2 is SVGEGT. V trimming: 5 bases; J trimming: 1 base; junction bases outside the gene matches: 8. The length of the CDR3 is 18 residues. The CDR3 protein is CASSNRLAGVQNTGELFF. CDR3 coding DNA: TGTGCCAGCAGTAACCGACTAGCGGGAGTACAGAACACCGGGGAGCTGTTTTTT.

This clonotype was recorded once. The CDR3 DNA is TGTGCCAGTGCCTCGGGATTTTCGCTCTACGAGCAGTACTTC. Amino acid sequence: CASASGFSLYEQYF. The gene calls are TRBV28 and TRBJ2-7, with D possibly being TRBD2 (5 bases). Germline loops: CDR1 MDHEN, CDR2 SYDVKM. V dropped 9 bases and J dropped 3 bases, with 18 bases sitting between them. This CDR3 is built from 14 residues.

The table lists this clonotype with a count of one. A read error may account for a junction end that differs from germline. The gene calls are TRBV30 and TRBJ2-7; D may be TRBD1 (6 bases). From germline, CDR1 is GTSNPN and CDR2 SVGIG (reference sequence). This CDR3 is built from 14 residues. Written as DNA, the CDR3 is TGTGCCTACGGTCCGGAGACAGGTTCCTACGAGCTGTACTTC. Protein: CAYGPETGSYELYF.

This clonotype occurred once. The V call is TRBV29-1, the J call TRBJ2-1; 11 bases are a match to TRBD2. The length of the CDR3 is 14 residues. V trimming: 6 bases; J trimming: 5 bases; junction bases outside the gene matches: 6. Germline V gene lookup returns CDR1 SQVTM and CDR2 ANQGSEA. The CDR3: CSVAGTSGDNEQFF. The CDR3, as DNA: TGCAGCGTCGCGGGGACTAGCGGTGACAATGAGCAGTTCTTC.

This chain links TRBV5-1 with TRBJ2-1; perhaps D is TRBD1 or TRBD2 (5 bases each). V was cut by 4 bases and J by 8 bases, with 16 bases left in between. Germline CDR1 reads SGHRS; CDR2 reads YFSETQ. The CDR3 contains 14 residues. The CDR3 DNA is TGCGCCAGCAGCCCAAAGGGGAGCTGGGATGAGCAGTTCTTC. Translation gives CASSPKGSWDEQFF. Together with reference TRBV5-1 and TRBJ2-1, the CDR3 gives the full variable domain: KAGVTQTPRYLIKTRGQQVTLSCSPISGHRSVSWYQQTPGQGLQFLFEYFSETQRNKGNFPGRFSGRQFSNSRSEMNVSTLELGDSALYLCASSPKGSWDEQFFGPGTRLTVL.

The chain combines TRBV12-3 or TRBV12-4 with TRBJ2-3; D may be TRBD1 (5 bases). The CDR3 contains 15 residues. V lost 6 bases to trimming and J lost 4 bases, with 17 bases between them. CDR3 sequence reads: CASRRSGPLPDTQYF. CDR3 DNA sequence: TGTGCCAGCAGAAGGTCAGGGCCCCTCCCAGATACGCAGTATTTT.

The chain joins TRBV12-3 or TRBV12-4 to TRBJ2-1; 8 bases map to TRBD2. This CDR3 has 14 residues. The V segment lost 5 bases and the J segment 8 bases; nucleotides outside the gene matches: 8. The CDR3 spells CASSRLAIRYEQFF. The CDR3 DNA follows: TGTGCCAGCAGTCGACTAGCGATTCGCTATGAGCAGTTCTTC.